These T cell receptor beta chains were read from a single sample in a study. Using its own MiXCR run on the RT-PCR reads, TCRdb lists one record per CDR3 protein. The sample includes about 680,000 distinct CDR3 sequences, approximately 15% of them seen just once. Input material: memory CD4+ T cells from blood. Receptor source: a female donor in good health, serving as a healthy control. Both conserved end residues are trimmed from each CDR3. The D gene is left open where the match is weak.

ASFSRGQGDLYGYT | TRBJ1-2 | TRBV6-2/TRBV6-3 | TRBD1
ASSSTGAGYGYT | TRBJ1-2 | TRBV28 | -
ASSDSDQGGYT | TRBJ1-2 | TRBV6-4 | -
ASNRQGAQDTQY | TRBJ2-3 | TRBV11-1 | TRBD1
ASSTMDREKLF | TRBJ1-4 | TRBV18 | -
ASSGSTGSSGYT | TRBJ1-2 | TRBV5-1 | -
SAKDRLSSYEQY | TRBJ2-7 | TRBV20-1 | -
SVVRAENEQF | TRBJ2-1 | TRBV29-1 | -
AIEPGVGEKLF | TRBJ1-4 | TRBV28 | -
ASSQGGTGKQF | TRBJ2-1 | TRBV3-1 | TRBD1
ASSSQGQGRTEAF | TRBJ1-1 | TRBV7-2 | TRBD1
ASSEVTGNQPQH | TRBJ1-5 | TRBV2 | TRBD1
ASSLAQGQQETQY | TRBJ2-5 | TRBV5-1 | TRBD1
ATKSAGGPPYEQY | TRBJ2-7 | TRBV3-1 | TRBD2
ASSPTQGGEQF | TRBJ2-1 | TRBV6-6 | -
SASQGLAATGELF | TRBJ2-2 | TRBV20-1 | TRBD2
ASSQDSRTSYFF | TRBJ2-1 | TRBV4-3 | TRBD2
ASTFKGVNSPLH | TRBJ1-6 | TRBV5-6 | -
ASSLRISSYNEQF | TRBJ2-1 | TRBV5-5 | -
ASSLDTNEQF | TRBJ2-1 | TRBV5-1 | -
ATMIAGAYTQY | TRBJ2-3 | TRBV19 | -
ASSLLVGMGTEAF | TRBJ1-1 | TRBV7-9 | -
ASSHGNGYT | TRBJ1-2 | TRBV7-9 | -
ASAAGAKGTQY | TRBJ2-5 | TRBV27 | TRBD2
ATSREGGAKNIQY | TRBJ2-4 | TRBV15 | -
ASSLQGSDNSPLH | TRBJ1-6 | TRBV5-1 | -
ASTSLEGGAGTQY | TRBJ2-5 | TRBV7-9 | -
ASSWTGQANTEAF | TRBJ1-1 | TRBV6-6 | TRBD1
ASSPRTVNEQF | TRBJ2-1 | TRBV5-1 | -
SARDITTGTGSTDTQY | TRBJ2-3 | TRBV20-1 | TRBD1
ASSQNVGPYGYT | TRBJ1-2 | TRBV4-1 | -
SAPNPGQGANEQF | TRBJ2-1 | TRBV20-1 | TRBD1
ASSFQSLNTEAF | TRBJ1-1 | TRBV12-3/TRBV12-4 | -
ASSREPSYEQY | TRBJ2-7 | TRBV6-2/TRBV6-3 | -
ASSFLAGEAF | TRBJ1-1 | TRBV7-9 | -
ASSQELQDWYEQY | TRBJ2-7 | TRBV4-2 | -
ASSFKPDGANVLT | TRBJ2-6 | TRBV5-1 | -
SARDGTSGSDTQY | TRBJ2-3 | TRBV20-1 | TRBD2
SALKGGALETQY | TRBJ2-5 | TRBV20-1 | -
ASSVLPGGIITGELF | TRBJ2-2 | TRBV7-9 | TRBD2
ASSQTGSGNTIY | TRBJ1-3 | TRBV4-3 | TRBD1
ASSSGFKQF | TRBJ2-1 | TRBV6-5 | -
ASRGMGYSTDTQY | TRBJ2-3 | TRBV27 | -
SAQSPGLAGDKY | TRBJ2-7 | TRBV20-1 | TRBD2
ASTWDRSRYEQY | TRBJ2-7 | TRBV12-3/TRBV12-4 | TRBD1
ASSQRSQYREQF | TRBJ2-1 | TRBV4-2 | -
AWSTRQGGRDGYT | TRBJ1-2 | TRBV30 | TRBD1
SVARDSIYGYT | TRBJ1-2 | TRBV29-1 | TRBD1
ASSVRGTQY | TRBJ2-5 | TRBV28 | -
ASSLAGTTGAYNEQF | TRBJ2-1 | TRBV7-2 | -
ASSSPSGTLNTEAF | TRBJ1-1 | TRBV6-2/TRBV6-3 | -